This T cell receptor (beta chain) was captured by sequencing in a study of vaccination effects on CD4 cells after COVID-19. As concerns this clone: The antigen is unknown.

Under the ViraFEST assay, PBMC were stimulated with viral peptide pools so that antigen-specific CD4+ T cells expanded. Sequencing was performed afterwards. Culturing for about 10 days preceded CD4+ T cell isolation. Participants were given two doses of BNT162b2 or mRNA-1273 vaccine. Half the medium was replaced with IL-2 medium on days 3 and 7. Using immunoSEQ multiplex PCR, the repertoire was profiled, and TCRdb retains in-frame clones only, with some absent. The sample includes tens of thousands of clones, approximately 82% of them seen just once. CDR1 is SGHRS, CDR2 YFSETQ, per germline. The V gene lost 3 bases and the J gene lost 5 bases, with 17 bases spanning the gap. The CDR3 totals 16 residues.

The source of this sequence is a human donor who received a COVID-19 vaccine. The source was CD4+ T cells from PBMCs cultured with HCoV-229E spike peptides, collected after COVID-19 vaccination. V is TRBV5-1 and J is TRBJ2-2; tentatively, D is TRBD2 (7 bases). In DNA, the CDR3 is TGCGCCAGCAGCTCGACCGCGGGGGCGGTTACCGGGGAGCTGTTTTTT. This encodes CASSSTAGAVTGELFF.